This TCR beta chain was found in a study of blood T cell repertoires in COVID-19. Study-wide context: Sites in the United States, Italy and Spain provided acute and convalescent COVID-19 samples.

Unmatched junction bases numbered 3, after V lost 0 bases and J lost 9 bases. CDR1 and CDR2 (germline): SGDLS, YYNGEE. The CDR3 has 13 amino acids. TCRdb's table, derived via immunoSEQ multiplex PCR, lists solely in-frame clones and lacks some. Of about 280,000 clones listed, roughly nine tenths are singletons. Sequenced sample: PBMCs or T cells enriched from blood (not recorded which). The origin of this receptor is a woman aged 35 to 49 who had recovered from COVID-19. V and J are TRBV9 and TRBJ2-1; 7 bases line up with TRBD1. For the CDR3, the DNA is TGTGCCAGCAGCGTAGAGGGGGCGCGTGAGCAGTTCTTC. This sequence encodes CASSVEGAREQFF.